This is a list of T cell receptor beta chains from one sample in a study of blood T cell repertoires in COVID-19. The table came from immunoSEQ multiplex PCR; TCRdb's copy has only in-frame clones and leaves some out. This sample carries approximately 330,000 clones, 80% to 90% of them seen once, and the ten largest clones take approximately 9.3%. Sequencing was performed on peripheral blood. These receptors all stem from a man aged 25-40 years with COVID-19, enrolled during active disease. Both conserved end residues are part of each CDR3. The D gene is left open where the match is weak. Size tells how often a clone was seen (once, few, many) or the class of an expanded clone, and some rows leave it out.

v_call: TRBV7-2
d_call: .
j_call: TRBJ2-2
clone_size: once
cdr3_nt: TGTGCCAGCCGCCCGAACCGCGGGGCCGGGGAGCTGTTTTTT
cdr3_aa: CASRPNRGAGELFF

v_call: TRBV19
d_call: TRBD2
j_call: TRBJ2-1
clone_size: once
cdr3_nt: TGTGCCAGTAGCTTAGCGGGTTCTTCCTACAATGAGCAGTTCTTC
cdr3_aa: CASSLAGSSYNEQFF

v_call: TRBV7-3
d_call: TRBD2
j_call: TRBJ2-1
clone_size: .
cdr3_nt: TGTGCCAGCAGCTTATCCGGGGGGGCCGACAATGAGCAGTTCTTC
cdr3_aa: CASSLSGGADNEQFF

v_call: TRBV4-1
d_call: .
j_call: TRBJ1-1
clone_size: .
cdr3_nt: TGCGCCAGCAGCCCCACGGACAGTCTGAACACTGAAGCTTTCTTT
cdr3_aa: CASSPTDSLNTEAFF

v_call: TRBV5-1
d_call: .
j_call: TRBJ2-5
clone_size: few
cdr3_nt: TGCGCCAGCAGCCCGGGTCCACAAGAGACCCAGTACTTC
cdr3_aa: CASSPGPQETQYF

v_call: TRBV19
d_call: TRBD1
j_call: TRBJ2-2
clone_size: .
cdr3_nt: TGTGCCAGCAAAAACGACAGGGTGGCAGACACCGGGGAGCTGTTTTTT
cdr3_aa: CASKNDRVADTGELFF

v_call: TRBV10-3
d_call: TRBD1
j_call: TRBJ2-5
clone_size: .
cdr3_nt: TGTGCCATCAGTGAACAGGGGTCAGAGACCCAGTACTTC
cdr3_aa: CAISEQGSETQYF

v_call: TRBV5-5
d_call: .
j_call: TRBJ2-2
clone_size: .
cdr3_nt: TGTGCCAGCAGCTTGGGAGCGAACACCGGGGAGCTGTTTTTT
cdr3_aa: CASSLGANTGELFF

v_call: TRBV9
d_call: .
j_call: TRBJ2-2
clone_size: .
cdr3_nt: TGTGCCAGCAGCTCACAAGTTTCATGGAACACCGGGGAGCTGTTTTTT
cdr3_aa: CASSSQVSWNTGELFF

v_call: TRBV15
d_call: .
j_call: TRBJ2-7
clone_size: .
cdr3_nt: TGTGCCACCAGCAGAGTAGCTTCTAGAACCTACGAGCAGTACTTC
cdr3_aa: CATSRVASRTYEQYF

v_call: TRBV29-1
d_call: .
j_call: TRBJ2-1
clone_size: .
cdr3_nt: TGCAGCGCCTCTAGCGCTTTCTCCTACAATGAGCAGTTCTTC
cdr3_aa: CSASSAFSYNEQFF

v_call: TRBV11-3
d_call: TRBD2
j_call: TRBJ2-2
clone_size: .
cdr3_nt: TGTGCCAGCAGCTTACTAGCGGGAGGGACCGGGGAGCTGTTTTTT
cdr3_aa: CASSLLAGGTGELFF

v_call: TRBV7-9
d_call: TRBD1
j_call: TRBJ1-1
clone_size: .
cdr3_nt: TGTGCCAGCAGCCTAATCAGGACAGGGTCGAGTGAAGCTTTCTTT
cdr3_aa: CASSLIRTGSSEAFF

v_call: TRBV2
d_call: .
j_call: TRBJ2-1
clone_size: .
cdr3_nt: TGTGCCAGCAGTTTCCGGTTCGACAATGAGCAGTTCTTC
cdr3_aa: CASSFRFDNEQFF

v_call: TRBV18
d_call: TRBD1
j_call: TRBJ2-1
clone_size: .
cdr3_nt: TGTGCCAGCTCAGTACTTTCGGGACAGGCTTACAATGAGCAGTTCTTC
cdr3_aa: CASSVLSGQAYNEQFF

v_call: TRBV7-8
d_call: TRBD1
j_call: TRBJ2-7
clone_size: .
cdr3_nt: TGTGCCAGCAGCAGTAAACCGGGACAGGGGTCCTACGAGCAGTACTTC
cdr3_aa: CASSSKPGQGSYEQYF

v_call: TRBV19
d_call: TRBD2
j_call: TRBJ2-5
clone_size: .
cdr3_nt: TGTGCCAGTAGCCTAATAGTAAGTAGGGACTACCAAAAGACCCCCCAAGAGACCCAGTACTTC
cdr3_aa: CASSLIVSRDYQKTPQETQYF

v_call: TRBV5-1
d_call: .
j_call: TRBJ1-4
clone_size: .
cdr3_nt: TGCGCCAGCAGCTTGGACTCACAGGGCCCTAATGAAAAACTGTTTTTT
cdr3_aa: CASSLDSQGPNEKLFF

v_call: TRBV23-1
d_call: TRBD1
j_call: TRBJ2-7
clone_size: .
cdr3_nt: TGCGCCAGCGACCCCGCGCGCCGGGACAGGGGTGATTGCGAGCAGTACTTC
cdr3_aa: CASDPARRDRGDCEQYF

v_call: TRBV27
d_call: TRBD1
j_call: TRBJ2-5
clone_size: .
cdr3_nt: TGTGCCAGCAGTCTGCAGGGGGCGAGGGAGACCCAGTACTTC
cdr3_aa: CASSLQGARETQYF

v_call: TRBV5-1
d_call: .
j_call: TRBJ1-1
clone_size: once
cdr3_nt: TGCGCCAGCACCGAAGGGGGTTTTGGTCTATTGGCTGAAGCTTTCTTT
cdr3_aa: CASTEGGFGLLAEAFF

v_call: TRBV4-3
d_call: .
j_call: TRBJ2-7
clone_size: .
cdr3_nt: TGCGCCAGCAGCTCAGGGCTGTCCTACGAGCAGTACTTC
cdr3_aa: CASSSGLSYEQYF

v_call: TRBV5-1
d_call: .
j_call: TRBJ2-6
clone_size: .
cdr3_nt: TGCGCCAGCAGCTTGGGAGTTTCTGGGGCCAACGTCCTGACTTTC
cdr3_aa: CASSLGVSGANVLTF

v_call: TRBV7-6
d_call: .
j_call: TRBJ2-3
clone_size: .
cdr3_nt: TGTGCCAGCAGCTTAACCACTACTAGCACAGATACGCAGTATTTT
cdr3_aa: CASSLTTTSTDTQYF

v_call: TRBV28
d_call: TRBD1
j_call: TRBJ2-7
clone_size: .
cdr3_nt: TGTGCCAGCAGTTCTCTCCGGACAGGGGGCTCCTACGAGCAGTACTTC
cdr3_aa: CASSSLRTGGSYEQYF

v_call: TRBV7-2
d_call: TRBD1
j_call: TRBJ2-3
clone_size: once
cdr3_nt: TGTGCCAGCAGCTTCGACAGGGGGCAGGGAGATACGCAGTATTTT
cdr3_aa: CASSFDRGQGDTQYF

v_call: TRBV30
d_call: .
j_call: TRBJ2-2
clone_size: .
cdr3_nt: TGTGCCTGGGAGACTAGAGCCACCGGGGAGCTGTTTTTT
cdr3_aa: CAWETRATGELFF

v_call: TRBV6-2/TRBV6-3
d_call: TRBD1
j_call: TRBJ2-7
clone_size: .
cdr3_nt: TGTGCCAGCAGCCACTGGGACAGGGAAGGCGAGCAGTACTTC
cdr3_aa: CASSHWDREGEQYF

v_call: TRBV3-1/TRBV3-2
d_call: TRBD1
j_call: TRBJ2-5
clone_size: .
cdr3_nt: TGTGCCAGCAGCCTTACGGACAGGGAAGAGACCCAGTACTTC
cdr3_aa: CASSLTDREETQYF

v_call: TRBV7-8
d_call: .
j_call: TRBJ2-1
clone_size: .
cdr3_nt: TGTGCCAGCAGCTTCAGGGATGAGTGGCAGTTCTTC
cdr3_aa: CASSFRDEWQFF

v_call: TRBV10-3
d_call: .
j_call: TRBJ1-4
clone_size: .
cdr3_nt: TGTGCCATCAGTGACAGGATCCAAGAAAAACTGTTTTTT
cdr3_aa: CAISDRIQEKLFF

v_call: TRBV19
d_call: .
j_call: TRBJ1-2
clone_size: .
cdr3_nt: TGTGCCAGTAGTATAGTCGGTTCAGGGGCGAACTATGGCTACACCTTC
cdr3_aa: CASSIVGSGANYGYTF

v_call: TRBV9
d_call: TRBD2
j_call: TRBJ2-1
clone_size: .
cdr3_nt: TGTGCCAGCAGCACGAGCGGGGGGTCCTACAATGAGCAGTTCTTC
cdr3_aa: CASSTSGGSYNEQFF

v_call: TRBV4-3
d_call: TRBD1
j_call: TRBJ1-4
clone_size: .
cdr3_nt: TGCGCCAGCAGCCTCGGGACAGGGGATGAAAAACTGTTTTTT
cdr3_aa: CASSLGTGDEKLFF

v_call: TRBV6-1
d_call: .
j_call: TRBJ1-1
clone_size: .
cdr3_nt: TGTGCCAGCAGTGAAATAGGTTCAGGGAAAGCTTTCTTT
cdr3_aa: CASSEIGSGKAFF

v_call: TRBV6-5
d_call: TRBD1
j_call: TRBJ2-5
clone_size: .
cdr3_nt: TGTGCCAGCAGTTACCCGGGACAGGGTTTGGAGACCCAGTACTTC
cdr3_aa: CASSYPGQGLETQYF

v_call: TRBV4-2
d_call: TRBD2
j_call: TRBJ2-3
clone_size: .
cdr3_nt: TGTGCCAGCAGCCAAGGGACTAGCGGCCCTCGCACAGATACGCAGTATTTT
cdr3_aa: CASSQGTSGPRTDTQYF